This T cell receptor (beta chain) was captured in a study of OX40 agonist ivuxolimab in advanced cancers. Looking at the study overall: Patients took ivuxolimab, an agonistic anti-OX40 (CD134) antibody. The study reported partial responses in three patients: one hepatocellular carcinoma, two cutaneous melanoma.

Produced via immunoSEQ multiplex PCR; TCRdb's table is partial and in-frame only. The profile shows roughly 70,000 clones, approximately 86% of them singletons. As regards this clone: What it recognizes is unknown.

The CDR3 loop spans 16 amino acids. Trimming removed 1 base from V and 0 bases from J, with 13 bases in between. Per the germline V gene, CDR1 is LNHDA and CDR2 is SQIVND (reference sequence). Study-wide results and caveats: Researchers did not determine the expanded peripheral T cells' antigen specificity. Averaged across samples, CD8+ T cells carried more expanded clones than CD4+ did.

The chain employs TRBV19 and TRBJ2-7; D remains unclear. The sequenced sample was CD4+ or CD8+ T cells sorted from blood, obtained in a trial of the OX40 agonist ivuxolimab. The clonotype comes from an adult with an advanced solid tumor such as melanoma, head and neck, liver or kidney cancer. The CDR3 spells CASSIGRGKYSYEQYF. CDR3 coding DNA: TGTGCCAGTAGTATAGGGCGCGGCAAATACTCCTACGAGCAGTACTTC. Full variable domain (remainder filled in from reference TRBV19 and TRBJ2-7): DGGITQSPKYLFRKEGQNVTLSCEQNLNHDAMYWYRQDPGQGLRLIYYSQIVNDFQKGDIAEGYSVSREKKESFPLTVTSAQKNPTAFYLCASSIGRGKYSYEQYFGPGTRLTVT.